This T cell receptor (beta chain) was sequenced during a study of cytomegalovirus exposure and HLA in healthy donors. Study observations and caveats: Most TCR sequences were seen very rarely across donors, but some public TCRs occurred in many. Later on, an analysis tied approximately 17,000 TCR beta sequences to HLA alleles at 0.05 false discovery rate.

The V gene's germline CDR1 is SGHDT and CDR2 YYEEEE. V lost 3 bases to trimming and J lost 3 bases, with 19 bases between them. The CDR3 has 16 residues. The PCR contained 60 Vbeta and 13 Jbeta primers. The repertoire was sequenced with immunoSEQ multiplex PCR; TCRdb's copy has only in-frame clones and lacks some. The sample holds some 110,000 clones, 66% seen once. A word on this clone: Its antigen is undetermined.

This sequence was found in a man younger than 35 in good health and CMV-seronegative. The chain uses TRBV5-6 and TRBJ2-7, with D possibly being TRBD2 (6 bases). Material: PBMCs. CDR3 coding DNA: TGTGCCAGCAGCTCCTGGGGGAGGATAGTGGGCTACGAGCAGTACTTC. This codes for CASSSWGRIVGYEQYF.